The 12 T cell receptor beta chains listed next were all sequenced from one sample in a study of T cell responses to AZD1222 COVID-19 vaccine (dated by TCRdb to the early 2020s). The time point label, read with the paper, signifies: baseline before first vaccination. Library construction relied on the immunoSEQ multiplex PCR assay. TCRdb limited this immuneACCESS table to in-frame rearrangements with V and J called. A share of clones is missing; checked studies link under half to unresolved V genes, and the rest is unexplained. The sample table lists 85,000 to 100,000 clones, around 73% of them with a count of one. 20% to 25% of the sample is taken by the ten largest. The specimen comprised peripheral blood, sampled on day 0 of AZD1222 vaccination. Receptors were obtained from an adult in good health.

The chain is built from TRBV11-2 and TRBJ1-1; D gene unclear. V dropped 3 bases and J dropped 7 bases, with 12 bases sitting between them. The germline gives CDR1 SGHAT, CDR2 FQNNGV. The CDR3 runs 13 residues. The CDR3 region is CASSFADYNEAFF. The CDR3 DNA reads as TGTGCCAGCAGCTTCGCGGACTACAATGAAGCTTTCTTT.

The chain combines TRBV10-3 with TRBJ1-2; 9 bases line up with TRBD1. The germline V gene has CDR1 ENHRY and CDR2 SYGVKD. After removal of 5 bases from V and 7 bases from J, the junction contained 8 bases not matched to a gene. This CDR3 region has 14 residues. For the CDR3, the DNA is TGTGCCATCAGTCCGGGACAGGGAATAAGTGGCTACACCTTC. Amino acid sequence: CAISPGQGISGYTF.

This chain links TRBV7-8 with TRBJ1-2, with D maybe TRBD1 (6 bases). Trimming took off 4 bases at V and 8 bases at J, with 11 bases between the two ends. The germline V gene has CDR1 SGHVS and CDR2 FQNEAQ. The CDR3 has 12 residues. The CDR3 region has the DNA TGTGCCAGCAGCTCCGGGACACGGGGCTACACCTTC. Translation: CASSSGTRGYTF.

The chain combines TRBV3-1 (or the pseudogene TRBV3-2) with TRBJ1-5, with D uncertain. The CDR3 has 13 amino acids. Germline-derived CDR1 and CDR2 are LGHDT and YNNKEL (reference sequence). Trimming removed 0 bases at V and 6 bases at J, with 6 bases between. In nucleotides, the CDR3 is TGTGCCAGCAGCCAAGATCTCGCTCAGCCCCAGCATTTT. Translated: CASSQDLAQPQHF.

The V call is TRBV10-1, the J call TRBJ2-3; D possibly matches TRBD1 or TRBD2 (6 bases each). Trimming left V 10 bases short and J 5 bases short, with 13 bases between. Germline V gene data show CDR1 as WNHNN and CDR2 as SYGVQD (reference sequence). This CDR3 has 12 amino acids. The CDR3 bases are TGCGCCACCGGGGGCGAGGGAGATACGCAGTATTTT. The encoded protein is CATGGEGDTQYF.

The chain couples TRBV6-5 to TRBJ1-4; D is ambiguous. The V gene's germline CDR1 is MNHEY and CDR2 SVGAGI. The CDR3 covers 13 residues. Trimming took off 6 bases at V and 4 bases at J, with 9 bases between the two ends. CDR3 in DNA: TGTGCCAGCAGCAACCGAATTAATGAAAAACTGTTTTTT. Encoded protein: CASSNRINEKLFF.

This sequence joins TRBV9 and TRBJ1-2; D gene unclear. Trimming took 4 bases from V and 8 from J, leaving 15 bases between them. CDR1 and CDR2 (germline): SGDLS, YYNGEE. This CDR3 region has 13 residues. The CDR3 spells CASSRTGERGYTF. In DNA form, the CDR3 reads TGTGCCAGCAGCAGGACCGGGGAGAGAGGCTACACCTTC.

This clone was observed a few times. The CDR3 loop reads CASSRTSEISYEQYF. CDR3 DNA sequence: TGTGCCAGCAGCCGGACTAGCGAGATCTCCTACGAGCAGTACTTC. The chain employs TRBV4-2 and TRBJ2-7; 9 bases line up with TRBD2. Germline V gives CDR1 LGHNA, CDR2 YNFKEQ. After removal of 4 bases from V and 0 bases from J, the junction contained 4 bases not matched to a gene. The CDR3 spans 15 residues.

There are a few counts of this clone. The rearrangement links TRBV6-5 to TRBJ2-7, with D possibly TRBD2 on 6 matching bases. V was cut by 8 bases and J by 3 bases, with 11 bases left in between. The CDR3 length is 12 residues. Looked up from germline, CDR1 is MNHEY and CDR2 is SVGAGI. CDR3 nucleotide sequence: TGTGCCAGCGGCGGGATTCTCTACGAGCAGTACTTC. It is translated as CASGGILYEQYF.

V and J are TRBV5-1 and TRBJ1-4; TRBD1 is a possible D gene (5 bases). The ends were cut back, 3 bases at V and 5 bases at J, with 17 bases in the middle. The CDR3 runs 16 residues. CDR1 and CDR2 (germline): SGHRS, YFSETQ. For the CDR3, the DNA is TGCGCCAGCAGCTGGGGCCCCGGGACGGAGAATGAAAAACTGTTTTTT. This translates into CASSWGPGTENEKLFF.

The J gene is TRBJ2-5, the V gene TRBV7-8; D perhaps matches TRBD2 (6 bases). Per germline, CDR1 SGHVS and CDR2 FQNEAQ. V lost 5 bases, J lost 2 bases, and 9 bases lay in between. The CDR3 covers 13 residues. The CDR3 region is CASSRSGQETQYF. The CDR3 nucleotides are TGTGCCAGCAGCCGTAGCGGTCAAGAGACCCAGTACTTC. Looking up the rest from reference TRBV7-8 and TRBJ2-5 gives the full variable domain: GAGVSQSPRYKVAKRGQDVALRCDPISGHVSLFWYQQALGQGPEFLTYFQNEAQLDKSGLPSDRFFAERPEGSVSTLKIQRTQQEDSAVYLCASSRSGQETQYFGPGTRLLVL.

The chain carries TRBV5-4 and TRBJ2-5; D gene ambiguous. The CDR3 has 15 residues. V lost 0 bases and J lost 5, with 14 bases in between. Germline CDR1 and CDR2: SGHNT and YYREEE (reference sequence). CDR3 protein: CASSLALGFQETQYF. Here the CDR3 DNA reads TGTGCCAGCAGCTTGGCGTTAGGGTTCCAGGAGACCCAGTACTTC.